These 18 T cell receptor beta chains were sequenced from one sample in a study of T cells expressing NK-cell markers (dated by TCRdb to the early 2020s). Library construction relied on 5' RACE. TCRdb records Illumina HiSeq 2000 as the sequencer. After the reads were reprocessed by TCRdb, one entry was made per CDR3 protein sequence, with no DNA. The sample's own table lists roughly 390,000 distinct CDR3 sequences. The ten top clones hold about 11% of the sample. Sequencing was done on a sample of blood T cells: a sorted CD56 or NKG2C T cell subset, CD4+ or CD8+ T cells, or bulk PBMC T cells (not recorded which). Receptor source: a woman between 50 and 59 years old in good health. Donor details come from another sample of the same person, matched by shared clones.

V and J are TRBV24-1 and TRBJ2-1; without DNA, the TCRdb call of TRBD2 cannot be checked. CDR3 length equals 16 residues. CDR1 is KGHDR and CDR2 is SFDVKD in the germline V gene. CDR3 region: CATSDTGAAGGYEQFF.

The CDR3: CASSQERVITGSEAFF. This chain connects TRBV3-1 to TRBJ1-1; TCRdb reports TRBD1, a call that lacks DNA to check it against. CDR3 length: 16 amino acids. The germline V gene encodes CDR1 LGHDT and CDR2 YNNKEL (reference sequence).

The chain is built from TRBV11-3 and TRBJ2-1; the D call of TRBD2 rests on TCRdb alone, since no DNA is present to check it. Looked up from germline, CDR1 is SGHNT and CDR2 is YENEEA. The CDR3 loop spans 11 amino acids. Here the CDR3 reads CASKLADKQFF.

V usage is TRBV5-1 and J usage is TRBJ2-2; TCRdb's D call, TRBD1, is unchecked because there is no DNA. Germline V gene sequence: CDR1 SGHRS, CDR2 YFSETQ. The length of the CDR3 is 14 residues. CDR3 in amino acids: CASSSQGNTGELFF.

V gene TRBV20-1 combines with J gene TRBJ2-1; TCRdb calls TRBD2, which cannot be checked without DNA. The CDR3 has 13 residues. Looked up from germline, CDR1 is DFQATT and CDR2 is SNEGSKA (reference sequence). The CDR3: CSAVTTAYNEQFF.

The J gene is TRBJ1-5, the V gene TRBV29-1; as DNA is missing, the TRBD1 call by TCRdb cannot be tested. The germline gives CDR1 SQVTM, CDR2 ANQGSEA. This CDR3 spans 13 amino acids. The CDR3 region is CSVGQGSGQPQHF.

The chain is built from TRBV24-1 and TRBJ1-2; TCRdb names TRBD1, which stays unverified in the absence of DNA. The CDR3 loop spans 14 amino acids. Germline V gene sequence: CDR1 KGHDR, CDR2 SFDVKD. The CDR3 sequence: CATSPPGRTGGYTF.

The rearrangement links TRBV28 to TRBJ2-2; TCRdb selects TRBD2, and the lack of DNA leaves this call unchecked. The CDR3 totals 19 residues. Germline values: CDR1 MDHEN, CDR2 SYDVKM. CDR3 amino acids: CASSLSPGKAGGYAGELFF.

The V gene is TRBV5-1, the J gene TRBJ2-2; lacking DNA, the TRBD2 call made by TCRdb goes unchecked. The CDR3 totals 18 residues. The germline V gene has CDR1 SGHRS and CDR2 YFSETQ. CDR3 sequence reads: CASSITGIAGVGTGELFF.

The CDR3 loop is CAWSVGRVAGANVLTF. The V call is TRBV30, the J call TRBJ2-6. CDR3 length: 16 amino acids. The germline CDR1 and CDR2 sequences are GTSNPN and SVGIG (reference sequence).

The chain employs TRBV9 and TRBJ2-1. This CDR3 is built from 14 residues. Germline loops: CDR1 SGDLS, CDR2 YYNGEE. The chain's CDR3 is CASSVGSSFNEQFF.

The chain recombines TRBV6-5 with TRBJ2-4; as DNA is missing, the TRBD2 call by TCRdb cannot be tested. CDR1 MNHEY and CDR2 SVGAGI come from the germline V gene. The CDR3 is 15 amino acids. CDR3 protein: CASSFGSGRFNIQYF.

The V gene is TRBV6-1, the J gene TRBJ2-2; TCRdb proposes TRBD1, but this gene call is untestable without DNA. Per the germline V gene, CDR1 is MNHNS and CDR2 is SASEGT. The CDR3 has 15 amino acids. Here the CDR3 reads CASSEPGGRTGELFF.

CDR3 protein: CATSDPGQGYEQYF. The chain employs TRBV24-1 and TRBJ2-7; checking the TCRdb D call of TRBD1 is not possible without DNA. Per germline, CDR1 KGHDR and CDR2 SFDVKD. The CDR3 sequence is 14 residues long.

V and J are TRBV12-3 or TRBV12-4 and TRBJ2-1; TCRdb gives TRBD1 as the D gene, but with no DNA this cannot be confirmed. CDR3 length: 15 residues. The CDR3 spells CASSPGVLTYNEQFF.

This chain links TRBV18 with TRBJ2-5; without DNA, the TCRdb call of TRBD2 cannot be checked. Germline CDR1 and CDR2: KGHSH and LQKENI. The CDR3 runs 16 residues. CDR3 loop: CASSPLLRDFQETQYF.

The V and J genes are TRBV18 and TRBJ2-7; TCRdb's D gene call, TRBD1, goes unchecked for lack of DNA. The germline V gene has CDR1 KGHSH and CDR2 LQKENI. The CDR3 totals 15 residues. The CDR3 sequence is CASSPQPGQSYEQYF.

Here the CDR3 reads CASSDSGTRIQETQYF. The chain has TRBV10-2 and TRBJ2-5; TCRdb returns TRBD2, unconfirmable since there is no DNA. The CDR3 extends over 16 amino acids. CDR1 and CDR2 from the germline V gene are WSHSY and SAAADI.